The entry that follows covers one TCR beta chain sequence. These data originate in a study of control samples from healthy donors and cancer patients. Germline lookup yields CDR1 MDHEN and CDR2 SYDVKM. The CDR3 consists of 13 residues. V lost 8 bases, J lost 8 bases, and 18 bases lay in between. Here immunoSEQ multiplex PCR was the method, and the copy in TCRdb shows in-frame clones only, minus some. The data show roughly 50,000 clones, with 95% to 96% seen just once and 1.5% to 2% held by the top ten. V is TRBV28 and J is TRBJ1-2; weak D call: TRBD1 (5 bases). The sequence was collected from a woman in her thirties in good health. The sequenced sample consisted of blood. The CDR3 DNA follows: TGTGCCAGCGGAAAGGGGACGGGAGGCGGCTACACCTTC. This codes for CASGKGTGGGYTF.